The clone carrying this T cell receptor (beta chain) has ten or more counts. Its specificity is unknown. Trimming took off 5 bases at V and 6 bases at J, with 19 bases between the two ends. This CDR3 is 15 amino acids long. Germline V gene lookup returns CDR1 MDHEN and CDR2 SYDVKM. This sample was taken from a study of T cells in Graves' hyperthyroidism and ophthalmopathy. Study conclusions and caveats: Expanded thyroid clonotypes (above 0.001) were mostly also found in blood.

Patients aged 18 to 65 had newly diagnosed hyperthyroidism lasting under 2 months. Amplification yielded TCR beta CDR3 regions, with RNA transcripts as the source. The HTBI primer set was used in a first-round RT-PCR of the TCR CDR3. Using its own MiXCR run on the multiplex PCR reads, TCRdb lists one record per CDR3 protein. Of 300,000 to 400,000 distinct CDR3 sequences detected, roughly a fifth appear once; the ten largest clones hold 50%. The V and J genes are TRBV28 and TRBJ1-1, with D hard to call. The receptor was derived from a woman aged 50 to 65 with Graves' hyperthyroidism. The source material was blood. CDR3 sequence (DNA): TGTGCCAGCAGTAAGACGGGCCTCTTTAGCGCTGAAGCTTTCTTT. Amino acid sequence: CASSKTGLFSAEAFF. Using reference TRBV28 and TRBJ1-1 for the parts outside the CDR3, the full variable domain is DVKVTQSSRYLVKRTGEKVFLECVQDMDHENMFWYRQDPGLGLRLIYFSYDVKMKEKGDIPEGYSVSREKKERFSLILESASTNQTSMYLCASSKTGLFSAEAFFGQGTRLTVV.